This T cell receptor beta chain was sequenced in a study of T cell responses to AZD1222 COVID-19 vaccine. Whole-study results and caveats: Variant regions that are unmutated are reportedly the target of nearly half of spike-specific TCRs.

Concerning this clone: Antigen: not known.

Trimming cost V 0 bases and J 3 bases, with 10 bases left between them. The CDR3 contains 15 residues. Germline lookup yields CDR1 LGHDT and CDR2 YNNKEL (reference sequence). The method was immunoSEQ multiplex PCR; TCRdb's version includes in-frame clones alone and lacks a portion of them. The sample lists about 78,000 clones, over 75% occurring once. The source material was peripheral blood, sampled on day 0 of MenACWY control vaccination. The source is an adult in good health. The V and J genes are TRBV3-1 (or the pseudogene TRBV3-2) and TRBJ2-3; D unclear. The DNA of the CDR3 is TGTGCCAGCAGCCAAGATCCGGACCGGACAGATACGCAGTATTTT. Translating gives CASSQDPDRTDTQYF.